This T cell receptor (beta chain) was sequenced in a study of cytomegalovirus exposure and HLA in healthy donors. CDR3 size: 14 residues. Germline CDR1 SGHVS, CDR2 FQNEAQ. Trimming left V 0 bases short and J 9 bases short, with 14 bases between. At collection, donors were nominally healthy, but unrecorded immune exposures were probable. Primers for the PCR totalled 60 Vbeta and 13 Jbeta. The table came from immunoSEQ multiplex PCR; TCRdb's copy has only in-frame clones and leaves some out. The sample lists 180,000 or so clones; about 80% were seen once. Sequencing was carried out using PBMCs. The TCR comes from a man younger than 35 in good health and CMV-seronegative. This sequence joins TRBV7-8 and TRBJ1-1; D gene ambiguous. The CDR3 sequence: CASSLAPGRQKAFF. The CDR3 bases are TGTGCCAGCAGCTTAGCGCCAGGAAGGCAGAAAGCTTTCTTT.